This T cell receptor (beta chain) appears in the sequencing data of a study of identical twins. TCRdb re-analysed the 5' RACE reads in MiXCR, keeping a single row per CDR3 protein. Of 450,000 or so distinct CDR3 sequences listed, about 14% were seen once; the top ten hold around 0.57%. The CDR3 has 13 amino acids. V lost 2 bases and J lost 0, with 4 bases in between. This clonotype appeared a few times. These same records also appear under a second study, on yellow fever vaccine responses in identical twins.

The TCR comes from a woman younger than 35 in good health. The chain couples TRBV12-3 or TRBV12-4 to TRBJ1-2, with D hard to call. The sequenced material came from CD4+ T cells sorted from blood. The CDR3 loop is CASSLQANYGYTF. The CDR3 bases are TGTGCCAGCAGTTTACAGGCTAACTATGGCTACACCTTC.